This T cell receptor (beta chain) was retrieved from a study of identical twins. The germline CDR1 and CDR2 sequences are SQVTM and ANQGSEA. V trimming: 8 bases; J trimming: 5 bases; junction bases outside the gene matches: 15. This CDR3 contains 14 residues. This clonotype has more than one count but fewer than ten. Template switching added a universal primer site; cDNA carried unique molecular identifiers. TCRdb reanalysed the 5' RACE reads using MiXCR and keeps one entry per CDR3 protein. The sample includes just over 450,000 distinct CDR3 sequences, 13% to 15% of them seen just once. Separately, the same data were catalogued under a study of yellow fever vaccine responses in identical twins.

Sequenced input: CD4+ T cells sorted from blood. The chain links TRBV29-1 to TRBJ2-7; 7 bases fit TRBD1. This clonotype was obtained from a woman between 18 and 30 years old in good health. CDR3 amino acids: CSSTLAGGSHEQYF. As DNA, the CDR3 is TGCAGCTCCACGTTGGCAGGGGGTTCCCACGAGCAGTACTTC.